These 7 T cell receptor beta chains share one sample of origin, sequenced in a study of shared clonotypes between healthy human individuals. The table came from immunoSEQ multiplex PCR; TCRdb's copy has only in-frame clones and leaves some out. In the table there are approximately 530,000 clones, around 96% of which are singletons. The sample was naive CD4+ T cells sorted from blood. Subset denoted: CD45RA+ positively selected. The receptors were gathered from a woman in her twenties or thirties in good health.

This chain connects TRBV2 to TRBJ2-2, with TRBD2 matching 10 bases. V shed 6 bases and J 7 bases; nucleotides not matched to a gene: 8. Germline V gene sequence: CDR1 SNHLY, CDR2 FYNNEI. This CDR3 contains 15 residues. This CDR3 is CASRSLAGAIGELFF. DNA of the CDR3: TGTGCCAGCAGGTCTCTAGCGGGAGCTATCGGGGAGCTGTTTTTT.

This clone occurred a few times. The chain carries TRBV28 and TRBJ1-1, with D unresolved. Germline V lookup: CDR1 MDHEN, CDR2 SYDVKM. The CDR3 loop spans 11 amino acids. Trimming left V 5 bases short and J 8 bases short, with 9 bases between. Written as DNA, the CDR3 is TGTGCCAGCAGTAATTACCAAGAAGCTTTCTTT. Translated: CASSNYQEAFF.

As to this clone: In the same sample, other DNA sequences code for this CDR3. DNA for the CDR3: TGTGCCAGCAGGGACAGGGGACCCTATGGCTACACCTTC. This sequence encodes CASRDRGPYGYTF. V gene TRBV2 combines with J gene TRBJ1-2; 9 bases map to TRBD1. The V segment lost 6 bases and the J segment 4 bases; nucleotides outside the gene matches: 3. The germline CDR1 and CDR2 sequences are SNHLY and FYNNEI. This CDR3 is built from 13 residues.

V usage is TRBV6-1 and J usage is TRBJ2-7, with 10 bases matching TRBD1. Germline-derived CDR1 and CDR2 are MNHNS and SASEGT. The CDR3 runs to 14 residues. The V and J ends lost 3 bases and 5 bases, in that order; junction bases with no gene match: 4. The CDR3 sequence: CASSDRDRGHEQYF. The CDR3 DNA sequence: TGTGCCAGCAGTGACCGGGACAGGGGCCACGAGCAGTACTTC.

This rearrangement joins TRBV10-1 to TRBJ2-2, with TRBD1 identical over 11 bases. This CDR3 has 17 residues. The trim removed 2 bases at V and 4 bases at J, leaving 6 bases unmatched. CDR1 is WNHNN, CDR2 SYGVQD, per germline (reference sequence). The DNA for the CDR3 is TGCGCCAGCAGTGAGAACCTCGGACAGGGGGCCACCGGGGAGCTGTTTTTT. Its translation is CASSENLGQGATGELFF.

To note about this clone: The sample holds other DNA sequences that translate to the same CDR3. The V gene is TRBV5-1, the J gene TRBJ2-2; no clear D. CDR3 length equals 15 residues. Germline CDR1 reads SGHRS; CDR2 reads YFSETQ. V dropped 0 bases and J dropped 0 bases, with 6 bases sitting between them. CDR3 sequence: CASSLVGSNTGELFF. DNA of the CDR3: TGCGCCAGCAGCTTGGTAGGTTCGAACACCGGGGAGCTGTTTTTT. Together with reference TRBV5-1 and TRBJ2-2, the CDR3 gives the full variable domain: KAGVTQTPRYLIKTRGQQVTLSCSPISGHRSVSWYQQTPGQGLQFLFEYFSETQRNKGNFPGRFSGRQFSNSRSEMNVSTLELGDSALYLCASSLVGSNTGELFFGEGSRLTVL.

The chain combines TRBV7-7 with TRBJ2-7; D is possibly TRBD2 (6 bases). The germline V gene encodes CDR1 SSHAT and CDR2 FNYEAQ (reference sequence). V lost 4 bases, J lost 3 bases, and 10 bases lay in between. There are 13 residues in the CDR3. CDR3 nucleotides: TGTGCCAGCAGCTGGGAGGAGGGCTACGAGCAGTACTTC. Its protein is CASSWEEGYEQYF. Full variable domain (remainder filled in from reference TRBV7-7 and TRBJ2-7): GAGVSQSPRYKVTKRGQDVTLRCDPISSHATLYWYQQALGQGPEFLTYFNYEAQPDKSGLPSDRFSAERPEGSISTLTIQRTEQRDSAMYRCASSWEEGYEQYFGPGTRLTVT.